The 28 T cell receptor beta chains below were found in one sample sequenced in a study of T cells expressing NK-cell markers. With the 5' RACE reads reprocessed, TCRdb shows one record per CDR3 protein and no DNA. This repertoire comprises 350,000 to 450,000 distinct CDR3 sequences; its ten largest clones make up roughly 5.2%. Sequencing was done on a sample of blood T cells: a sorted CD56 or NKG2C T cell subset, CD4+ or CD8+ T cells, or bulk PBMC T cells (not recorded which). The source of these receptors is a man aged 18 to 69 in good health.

This CDR3 reads CASSLAPAGIQTQYF. The genes are TRBV5-1 and TRBJ2-5; TCRdb reports TRBD2, a call that lacks DNA to check it against. The CDR3 covers 15 residues. Germline V gene data show CDR1 as SGHRS and CDR2 as YFSETQ.

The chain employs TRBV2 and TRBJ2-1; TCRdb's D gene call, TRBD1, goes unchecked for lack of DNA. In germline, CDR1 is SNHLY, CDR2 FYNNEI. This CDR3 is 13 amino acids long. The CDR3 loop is CASTGQVYNEQFF.

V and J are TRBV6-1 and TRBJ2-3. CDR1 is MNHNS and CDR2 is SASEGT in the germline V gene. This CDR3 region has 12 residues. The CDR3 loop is CASSEWTGTQYF.

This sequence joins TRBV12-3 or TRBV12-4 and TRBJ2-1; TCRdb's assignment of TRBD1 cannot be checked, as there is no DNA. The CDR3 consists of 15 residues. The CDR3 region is CASTPFRQGGSEQFF.

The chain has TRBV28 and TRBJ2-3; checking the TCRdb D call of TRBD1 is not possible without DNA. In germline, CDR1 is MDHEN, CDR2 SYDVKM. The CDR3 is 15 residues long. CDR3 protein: CASSPPRTTTDTQYF. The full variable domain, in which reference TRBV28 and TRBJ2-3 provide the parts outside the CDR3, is DVKVTQSSRYLVKRTGEKVFLECVQDMDHENMFWYRQDPGLGLRLIYFSYDVKMKEKGDIPEGYSVSREKKERFSLILESASTNQTSMYLCASSPPRTTTDTQYFGPGTRLTVL.

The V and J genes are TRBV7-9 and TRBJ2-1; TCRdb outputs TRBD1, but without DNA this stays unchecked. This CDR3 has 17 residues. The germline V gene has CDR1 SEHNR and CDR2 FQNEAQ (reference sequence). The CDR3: CASSLALASGYKNEQFF.

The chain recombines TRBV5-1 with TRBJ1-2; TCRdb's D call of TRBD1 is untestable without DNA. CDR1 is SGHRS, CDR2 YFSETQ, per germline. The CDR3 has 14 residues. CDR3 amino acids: CASSFGQDWRGYTF.

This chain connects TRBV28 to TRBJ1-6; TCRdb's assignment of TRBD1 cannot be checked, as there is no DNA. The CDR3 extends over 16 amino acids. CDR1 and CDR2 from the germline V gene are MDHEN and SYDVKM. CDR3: CASSFPGQEKGSPLHF.

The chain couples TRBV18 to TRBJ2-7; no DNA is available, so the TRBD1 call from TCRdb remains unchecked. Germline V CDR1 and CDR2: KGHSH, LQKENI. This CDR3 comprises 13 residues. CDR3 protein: CASSPNRDVEQYF. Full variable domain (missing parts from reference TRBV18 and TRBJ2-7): NAGVMQNPRHLVRRRGQEARLRCSPMKGHSHVYWYRQLPEEGLKFMVYLQKENIIDESGMPKERFSAEFPKEGPSILRIQQVVRGDSAAYFCASSPNRDVEQYFGPGTRLTVT.

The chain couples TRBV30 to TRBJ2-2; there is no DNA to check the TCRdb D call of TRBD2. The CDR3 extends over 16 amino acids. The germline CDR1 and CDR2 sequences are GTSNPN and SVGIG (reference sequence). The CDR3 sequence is CAWSPWAGPNTGELFF.

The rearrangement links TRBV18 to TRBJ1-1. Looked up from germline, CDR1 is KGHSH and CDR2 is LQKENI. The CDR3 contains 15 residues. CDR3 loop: CASSPSKVLVGEAFF. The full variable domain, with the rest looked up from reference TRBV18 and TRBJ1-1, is NAGVMQNPRHLVRRRGQEARLRCSPMKGHSHVYWYRQLPEEGLKFMVYLQKENIIDESGMPKERFSAEFPKEGPSILRIQQVVRGDSAAYFCASSPSKVLVGEAFFGQGTRLTVV.

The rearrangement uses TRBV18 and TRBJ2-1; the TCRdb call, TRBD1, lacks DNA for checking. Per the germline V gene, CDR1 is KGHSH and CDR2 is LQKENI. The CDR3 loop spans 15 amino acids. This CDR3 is CASSPPGQMRLVQFF.

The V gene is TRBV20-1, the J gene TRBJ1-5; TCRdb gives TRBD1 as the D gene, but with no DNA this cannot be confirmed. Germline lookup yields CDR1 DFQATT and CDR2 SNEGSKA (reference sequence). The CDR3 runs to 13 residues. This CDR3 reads CSARQGANQPQHF.

CDR3: CASSEDRVSLNTGELFF. The chain couples TRBV10-2 to TRBJ2-2; TCRdb picks TRBD1, but there is no DNA to check that call. The CDR3 length is 17 residues. Germline CDR1 WSHSY, CDR2 SAAADI.

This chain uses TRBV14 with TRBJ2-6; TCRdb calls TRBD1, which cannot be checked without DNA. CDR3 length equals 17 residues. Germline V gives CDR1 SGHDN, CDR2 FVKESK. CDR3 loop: CASSPPFRGAGANVLTF.

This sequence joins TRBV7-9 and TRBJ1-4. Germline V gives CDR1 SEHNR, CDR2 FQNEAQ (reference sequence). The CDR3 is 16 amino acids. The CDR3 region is CASSRRRSEAREKLFF.

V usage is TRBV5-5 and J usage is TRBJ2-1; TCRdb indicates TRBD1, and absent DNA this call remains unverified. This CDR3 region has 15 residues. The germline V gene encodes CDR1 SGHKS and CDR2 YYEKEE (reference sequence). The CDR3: CASSFWDRGRNEQFF.

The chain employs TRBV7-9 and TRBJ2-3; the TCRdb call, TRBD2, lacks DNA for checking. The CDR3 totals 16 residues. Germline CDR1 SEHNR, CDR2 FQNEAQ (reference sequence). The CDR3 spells CASSLGAGGLGDTQYF.

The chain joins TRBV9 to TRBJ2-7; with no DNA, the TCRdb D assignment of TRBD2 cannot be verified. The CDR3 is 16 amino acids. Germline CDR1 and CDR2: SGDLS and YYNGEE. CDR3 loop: CASSVGTSGNSYEQYF.

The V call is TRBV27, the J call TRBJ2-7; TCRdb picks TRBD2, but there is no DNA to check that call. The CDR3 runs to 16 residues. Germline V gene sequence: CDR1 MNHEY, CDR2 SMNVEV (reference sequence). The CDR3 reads CASSFRGSGGSYEQYF.

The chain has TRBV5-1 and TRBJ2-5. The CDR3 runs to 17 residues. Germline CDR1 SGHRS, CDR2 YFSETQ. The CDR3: CASSLDGRQEKQETQYF.

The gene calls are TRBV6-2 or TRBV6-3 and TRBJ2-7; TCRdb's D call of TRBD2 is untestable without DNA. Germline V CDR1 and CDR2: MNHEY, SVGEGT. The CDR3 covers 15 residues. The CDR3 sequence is CASSYKRGLSYEQYF.

This chain's CDR3 is CASSSGWAGASNQPQHF. The chain joins TRBV6-5 to TRBJ1-5; with no DNA, the TCRdb D assignment of TRBD1 cannot be verified. This CDR3 region has 17 residues. CDR1 is MNHEY, CDR2 SVGAGI, per germline.

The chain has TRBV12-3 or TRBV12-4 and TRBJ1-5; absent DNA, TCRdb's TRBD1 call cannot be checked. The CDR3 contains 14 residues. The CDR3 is CASATQGGNQPQHF.

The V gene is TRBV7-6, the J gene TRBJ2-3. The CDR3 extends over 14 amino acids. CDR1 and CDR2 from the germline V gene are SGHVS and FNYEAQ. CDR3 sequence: CASSLFGYTDTQYF.

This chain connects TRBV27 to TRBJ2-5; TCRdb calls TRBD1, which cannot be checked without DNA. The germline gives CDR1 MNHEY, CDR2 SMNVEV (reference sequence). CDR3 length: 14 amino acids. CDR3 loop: CASSLGRASETQYF.

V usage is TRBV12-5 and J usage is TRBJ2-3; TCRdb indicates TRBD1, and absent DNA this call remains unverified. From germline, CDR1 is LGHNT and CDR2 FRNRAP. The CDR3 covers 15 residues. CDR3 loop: CASGRPRQGTDTQYF.

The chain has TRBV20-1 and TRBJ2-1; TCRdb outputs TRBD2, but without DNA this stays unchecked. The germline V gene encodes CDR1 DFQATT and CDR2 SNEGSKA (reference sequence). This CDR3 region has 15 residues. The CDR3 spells CSARDRRGLANEQFF.